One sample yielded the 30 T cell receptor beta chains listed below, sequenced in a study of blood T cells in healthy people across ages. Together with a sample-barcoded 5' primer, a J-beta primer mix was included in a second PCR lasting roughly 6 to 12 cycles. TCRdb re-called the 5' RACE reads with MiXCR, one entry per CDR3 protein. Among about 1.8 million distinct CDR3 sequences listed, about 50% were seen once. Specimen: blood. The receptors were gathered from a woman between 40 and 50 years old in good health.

The DNA for the CDR3 is TGTGCCAGCAGCTTAGCGTCGGCGGCACAAGAGACCCAGTACTTC. This codes for CASSLASAAQETQYF. V and J are TRBV7-2 and TRBJ2-5; unclear D gene. The CDR3 covers 15 residues. Trimming removed 0 bases from V and 2 bases from J, with 10 bases in between. Germline CDR1 SGHTA, CDR2 FQGNSA.

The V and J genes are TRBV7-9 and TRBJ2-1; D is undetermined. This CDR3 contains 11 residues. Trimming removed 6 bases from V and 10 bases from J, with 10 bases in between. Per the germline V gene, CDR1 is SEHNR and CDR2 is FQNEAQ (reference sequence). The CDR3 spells CASRRAGEQFF. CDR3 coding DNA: TGTGCCAGCAGGCGAGCTGGGGAGCAGTTCTTC.

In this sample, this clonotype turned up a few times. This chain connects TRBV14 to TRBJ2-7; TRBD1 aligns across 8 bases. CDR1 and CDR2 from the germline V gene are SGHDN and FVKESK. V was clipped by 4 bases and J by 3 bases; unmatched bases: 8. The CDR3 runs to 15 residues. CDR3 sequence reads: CASSLTGGQRYEQYF. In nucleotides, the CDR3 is TGTGCCAGCAGCCTAACAGGGGGTCAACGCTACGAGCAGTACTTC.

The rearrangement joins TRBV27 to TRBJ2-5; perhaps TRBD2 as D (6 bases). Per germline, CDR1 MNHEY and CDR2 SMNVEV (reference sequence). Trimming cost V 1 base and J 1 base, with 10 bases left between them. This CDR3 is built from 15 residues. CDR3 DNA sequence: TGTGCCAGCAGTTTATACTGGGACTTCCAAGAGACCCAGTACTTC. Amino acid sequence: CASSLYWDFQETQYF.

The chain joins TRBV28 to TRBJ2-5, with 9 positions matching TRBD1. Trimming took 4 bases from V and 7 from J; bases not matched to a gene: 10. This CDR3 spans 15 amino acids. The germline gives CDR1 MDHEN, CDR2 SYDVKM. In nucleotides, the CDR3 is TGTGCCAGCAGTTCACAGGGACAGGGAAAGGGGACCCAGTACTTC. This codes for CASSSQGQGKGTQYF.

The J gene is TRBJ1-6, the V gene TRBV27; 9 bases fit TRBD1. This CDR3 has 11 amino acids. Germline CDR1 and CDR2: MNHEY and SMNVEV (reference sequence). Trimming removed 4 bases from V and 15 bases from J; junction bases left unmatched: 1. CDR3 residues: CASSSGQGLHF. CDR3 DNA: TGTGCCAGCAGTTCGGGACAGGGCCTCCACTTT.

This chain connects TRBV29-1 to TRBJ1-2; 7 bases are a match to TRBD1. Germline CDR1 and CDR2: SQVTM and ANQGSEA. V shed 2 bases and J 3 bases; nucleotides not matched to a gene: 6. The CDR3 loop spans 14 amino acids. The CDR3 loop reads CSVERDRAYYGYTF. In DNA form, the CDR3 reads TGCAGCGTTGAACGAGACAGGGCCTACTATGGCTACACCTTC.

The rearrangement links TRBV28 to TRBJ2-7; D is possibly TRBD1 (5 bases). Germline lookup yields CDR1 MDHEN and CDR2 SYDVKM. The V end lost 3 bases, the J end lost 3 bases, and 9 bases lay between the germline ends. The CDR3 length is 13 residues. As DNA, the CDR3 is TGTGCCAGCAGTTTTACAGGACGCTACGAGCAGTACTTC. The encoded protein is CASSFTGRYEQYF.

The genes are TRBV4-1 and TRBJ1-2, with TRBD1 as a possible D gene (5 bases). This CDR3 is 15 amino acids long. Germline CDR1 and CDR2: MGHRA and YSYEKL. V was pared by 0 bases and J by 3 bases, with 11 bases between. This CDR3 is CASSQDSSGYYGYTF. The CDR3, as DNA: TGCGCCAGCAGCCAAGATAGTTCAGGGTACTATGGCTACACCTTC.

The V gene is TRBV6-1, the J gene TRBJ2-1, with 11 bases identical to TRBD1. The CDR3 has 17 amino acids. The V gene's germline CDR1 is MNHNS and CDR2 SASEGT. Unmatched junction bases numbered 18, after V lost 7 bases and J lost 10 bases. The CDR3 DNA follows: TGTGCCAGCACCCTCATTCCCGGGACAGGGGGTCTAAGGGAGCAGTTCTTC. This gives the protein CASTLIPGTGGLREQFF.

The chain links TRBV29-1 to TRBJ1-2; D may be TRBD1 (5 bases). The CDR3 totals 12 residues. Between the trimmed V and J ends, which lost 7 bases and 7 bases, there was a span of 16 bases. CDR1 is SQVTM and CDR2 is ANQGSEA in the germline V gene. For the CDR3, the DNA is TGCAGCGCCGCTACAGGTTTCGGTGGCTACACCTTC. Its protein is CSAATGFGGYTF.

The CDR3 spells CATAASNQPQHF. CDR3 sequence (DNA): TGTGCCACTGCAGCCAGCAATCAGCCCCAGCATTTT. This chain links TRBV7-8 with TRBJ1-5; no firm D call. Germline CDR1 and CDR2: SGHVS and FQNEAQ. This CDR3 has 12 amino acids. Trimming removed 10 bases from V and 1 base from J, with 8 bases in between.

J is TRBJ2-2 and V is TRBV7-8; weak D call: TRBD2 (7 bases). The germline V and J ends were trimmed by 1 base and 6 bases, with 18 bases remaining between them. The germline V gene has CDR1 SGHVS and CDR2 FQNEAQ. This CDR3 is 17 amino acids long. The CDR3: CASSLGPLDSGAGELFF. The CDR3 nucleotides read TGTGCCAGCAGCTTAGGCCCACTGGACAGCGGGGCCGGGGAGCTGTTTTTT.

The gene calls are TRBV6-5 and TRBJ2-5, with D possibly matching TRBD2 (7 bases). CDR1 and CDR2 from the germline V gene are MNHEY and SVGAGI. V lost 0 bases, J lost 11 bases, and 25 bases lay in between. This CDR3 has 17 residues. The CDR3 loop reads CASSYSGEGGHVNEQYF. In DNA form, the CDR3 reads TGTGCCAGCAGTTACTCGGGGGAGGGGGGGCACGTGAATGAGCAGTACTTC.

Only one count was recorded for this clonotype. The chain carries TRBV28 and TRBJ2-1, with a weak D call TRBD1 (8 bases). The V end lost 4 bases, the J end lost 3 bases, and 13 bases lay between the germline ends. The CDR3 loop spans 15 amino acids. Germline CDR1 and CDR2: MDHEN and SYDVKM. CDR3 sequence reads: CASSSGGQDYNEQFF. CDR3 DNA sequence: TGTGCCAGCAGTTCGGGGGGACAGGACTACAATGAGCAGTTCTTC.

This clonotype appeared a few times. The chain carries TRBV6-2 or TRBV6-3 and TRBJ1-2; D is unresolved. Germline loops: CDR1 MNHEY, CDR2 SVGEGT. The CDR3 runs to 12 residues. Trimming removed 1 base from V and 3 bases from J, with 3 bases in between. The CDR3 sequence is CASSYWHYGYTF. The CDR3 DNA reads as TGTGCCAGCAGTTACTGGCACTATGGCTACACCTTC.

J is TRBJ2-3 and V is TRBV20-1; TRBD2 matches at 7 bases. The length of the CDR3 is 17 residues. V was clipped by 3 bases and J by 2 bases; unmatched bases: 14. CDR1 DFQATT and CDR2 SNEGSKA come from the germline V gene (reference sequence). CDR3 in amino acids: CSASGPARGGFTDTQYF. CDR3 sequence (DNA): TGCAGTGCTAGTGGTCCCGCCCGCGGGGGATTCACAGATACGCAGTATTTT.

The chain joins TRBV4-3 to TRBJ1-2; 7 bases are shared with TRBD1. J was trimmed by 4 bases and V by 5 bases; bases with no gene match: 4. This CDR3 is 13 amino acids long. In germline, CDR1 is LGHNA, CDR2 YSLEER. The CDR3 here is CASSDTGAYGYTF. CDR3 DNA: TGCGCCAGCAGCGATACAGGGGCCTATGGCTACACCTTC.

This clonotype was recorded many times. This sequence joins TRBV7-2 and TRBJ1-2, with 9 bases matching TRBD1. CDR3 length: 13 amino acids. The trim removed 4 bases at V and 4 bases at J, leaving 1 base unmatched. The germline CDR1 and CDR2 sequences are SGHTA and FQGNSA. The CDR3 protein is CASSSTGGYGYTF. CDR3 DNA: TGTGCCAGCAGCTCGACAGGGGGCTATGGCTACACCTTC.

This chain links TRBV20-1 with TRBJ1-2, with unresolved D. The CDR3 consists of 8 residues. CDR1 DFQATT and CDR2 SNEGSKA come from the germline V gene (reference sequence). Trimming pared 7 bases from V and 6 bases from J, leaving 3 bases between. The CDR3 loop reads CSDDGYTF. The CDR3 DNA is TGCAGTGACGATGGCTACACCTTC.

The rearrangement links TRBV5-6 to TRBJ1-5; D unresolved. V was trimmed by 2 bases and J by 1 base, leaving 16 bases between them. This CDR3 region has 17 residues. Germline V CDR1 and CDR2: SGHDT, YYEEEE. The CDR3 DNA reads TGTGCCAGCAGCTTTAAAGGTATCCTTAGAAGCAATCAGCCCCAGCATTTT. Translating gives CASSFKGILRSNQPQHF.

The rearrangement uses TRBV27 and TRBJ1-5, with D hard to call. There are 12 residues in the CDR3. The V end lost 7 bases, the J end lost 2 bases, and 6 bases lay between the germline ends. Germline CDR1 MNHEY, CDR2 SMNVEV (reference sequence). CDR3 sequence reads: CASNTGNQPQHF. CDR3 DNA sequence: TGTGCCAGCAACACGGGCAATCAGCCCCAGCATTTT.

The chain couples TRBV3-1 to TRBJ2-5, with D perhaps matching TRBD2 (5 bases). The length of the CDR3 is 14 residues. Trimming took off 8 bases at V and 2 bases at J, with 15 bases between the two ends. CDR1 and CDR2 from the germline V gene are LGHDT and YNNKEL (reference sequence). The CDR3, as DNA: TGTGCCAGCGTTGGACGAGCGGCACAAGAGACCCAGTACTTC. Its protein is CASVGRAAQETQYF.

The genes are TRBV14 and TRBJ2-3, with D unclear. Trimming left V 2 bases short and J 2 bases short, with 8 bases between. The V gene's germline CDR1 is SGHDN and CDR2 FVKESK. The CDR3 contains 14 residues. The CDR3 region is CASSQSRNTDTQYF. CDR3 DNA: TGTGCCAGCAGCCAAAGCAGAAACACAGATACGCAGTATTTT. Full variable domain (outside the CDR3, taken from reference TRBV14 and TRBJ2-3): EAGVTQFPSHSVIEKGQTVTLRCDPISGHDNLYWYRRVMGKEIKFLLHFVKESKQDESGMPNNRFLAERTGGTYSTLKVQPAELEDSGVYFCASSQSRNTDTQYFGPGTRLTVL.

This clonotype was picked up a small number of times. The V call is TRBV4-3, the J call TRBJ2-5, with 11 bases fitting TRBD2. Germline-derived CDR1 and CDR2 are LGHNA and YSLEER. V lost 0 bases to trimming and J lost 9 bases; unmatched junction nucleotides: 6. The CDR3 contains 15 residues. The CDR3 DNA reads TGCGCCAGCAGCCAAGATAAGCTAGCGGGGGGACCCCAGTACTTC. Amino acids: CASSQDKLAGGPQYF.

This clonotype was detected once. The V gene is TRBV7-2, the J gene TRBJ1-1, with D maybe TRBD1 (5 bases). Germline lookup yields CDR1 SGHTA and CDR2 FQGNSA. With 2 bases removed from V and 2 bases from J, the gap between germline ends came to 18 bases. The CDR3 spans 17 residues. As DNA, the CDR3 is TGTGCCAGCAGCTTATTTACAGGCCGAATAATTAACACTGAAGCTTTCTTT. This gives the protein CASSLFTGRIINTEAFF.

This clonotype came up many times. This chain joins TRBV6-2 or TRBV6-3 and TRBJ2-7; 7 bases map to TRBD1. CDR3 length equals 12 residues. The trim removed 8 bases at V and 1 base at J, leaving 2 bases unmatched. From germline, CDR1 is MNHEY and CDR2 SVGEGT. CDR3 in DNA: TGTGCCAGCCGGGACAGATCCTACGAGCAGTACTTC. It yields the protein CASRDRSYEQYF.

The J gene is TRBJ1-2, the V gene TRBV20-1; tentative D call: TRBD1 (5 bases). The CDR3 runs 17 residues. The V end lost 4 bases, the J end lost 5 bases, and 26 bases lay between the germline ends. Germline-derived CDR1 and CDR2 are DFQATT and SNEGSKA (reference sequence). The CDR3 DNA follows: TGCAGTGCTACCAACTGGGGCAGGGCGGGGGGTTCTTATGGCTACACCTTC. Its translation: CSATNWGRAGGSYGYTF.

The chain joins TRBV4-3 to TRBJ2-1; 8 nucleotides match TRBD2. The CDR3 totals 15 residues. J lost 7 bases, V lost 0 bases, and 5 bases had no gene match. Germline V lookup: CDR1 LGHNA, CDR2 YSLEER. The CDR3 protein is CASSQDSGAQNEQFF. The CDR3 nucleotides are TGCGCCAGCAGCCAAGATAGCGGGGCTCAAAATGAGCAGTTCTTC.

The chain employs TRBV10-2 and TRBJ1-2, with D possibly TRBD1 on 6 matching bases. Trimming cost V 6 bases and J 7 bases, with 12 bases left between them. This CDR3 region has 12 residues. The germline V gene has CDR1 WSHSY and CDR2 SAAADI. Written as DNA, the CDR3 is TGCGCCAGCAGCCGGGACACCTCTGGCTACACCTTC. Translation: CASSRDTSGYTF.